These 13 T cell receptor beta chains share one sample of origin, sequenced in a study of blood T cell repertoires in COVID-19. Measured with immunoSEQ multiplex PCR; TCRdb has only the in-frame clones, and not every one. In the table there are about 400,000 clones, roughly 86% of which are singletons. The sequenced material came from PBMCs or T cells enriched from blood (not recorded which). These TCRs come from a woman aged 40-49 years with acute COVID-19.

The chain joins TRBV5-1 to TRBJ1-4, with no clear D. This CDR3 spans 14 amino acids. V lost 5 bases, J lost 0 bases, and 8 bases lay in between. CDR1 and CDR2 from the germline V gene are SGHRS and YFSETQ. In nucleotides, the CDR3 is TGCGCCAGCAGTGAGACTGCAACTAATGAAAAACTGTTTTTT. Protein product: CASSETATNEKLFF. Full variable domain (missing parts from reference TRBV5-1 and TRBJ1-4): KAGVTQTPRYLIKTRGQQVTLSCSPISGHRSVSWYQQTPGQGLQFLFEYFSETQRNKGNFPGRFSGRQFSNSRSEMNVSTLELGDSALYLCASSETATNEKLFFGSGTQLSVL.

The gene calls are TRBV4-1 and TRBJ1-3, with D unresolved. Trimming removed 0 bases from V and 2 bases from J, with 8 bases in between. The CDR3 runs 15 residues. The germline gives CDR1 MGHRA, CDR2 YSYEKL. The CDR3 loop is CASSQDQGAGNTIYF. The DNA of the CDR3 is TGCGCCAGCAGCCAAGACCAAGGAGCTGGAAACACCATATATTTT.

On this clone: The germline gene is not matched at one end of the junction; a read error may be the cause. The chain is built from TRBV30 and TRBJ2-1; D not resolved. This CDR3 spans 12 amino acids. Germline V CDR1 and CDR2: GTSNPN, SVGIG (reference sequence). In DNA, the CDR3 is TGTGCCTGGACCCTTACCTACGATGAGCAGTTCTTC. Its protein product is CAWTLTYDEQFF. Supplemented by reference TRBV30 and TRBJ2-1, the full variable domain reads SQTIHQWPATLVQPVGSPLSLECTVEGTSNPNLYWYRQAAGRGLQLLFYSVGIGQISSEVPQNLSASRPQDRQFILSSKKLLLSDSGFYLCAWTLTYDEQFFGPGTRLTVL.

The chain is built from TRBV6-5 and TRBJ1-1; weak D call: TRBD1 (5 bases). CDR3 size: 14 residues. CDR1 and CDR2 (germline): MNHEY, SVGAGI. V lost 4 bases, J lost 5 bases, and 14 bases lay in between. CDR3 DNA sequence: TGTGCCAGCAGTTCCCAGGGTTTTGGAACTGAAGCTTTCTTT. It codes for CASSSQGFGTEAFF.

This clone has only a few counts. The V gene is TRBV10-3, the J gene TRBJ2-5, with unresolved D. The CDR3 is 14 residues long. Deletions cut 2 bases from V and 1 base from J, with 8 bases between. From germline, CDR1 is ENHRY and CDR2 SYGVKD. The CDR3 region has the DNA TGTGCCATCAGTGAGAGTACTCCCCAAGAGACCCAGTACTTC. Protein sequence: CAISESTPQETQYF.

This sequence joins TRBV5-8 and TRBJ2-6; TRBD1 might be the D (6 bases). This CDR3 region has 17 residues. Germline assignment: CDR1 SGHTS and CDR2 YDEGEE. V lost 0 bases and J 0 bases, leaving 10 bases between the germline ends. The CDR3 nucleotides read TGTGCCAGCAGCTTGGGCTCGACAGGCTCTGGGGCCAACGTCCTGACTTTC. Its translation is CASSLGSTGSGANVLTF.

This CDR3 is CASSHRPGSYEQYF. Written as DNA, the CDR3 is TGTGCCAGCAGTCACCGGCCAGGATCCTACGAGCAGTACTTC. This chain uses TRBV9 with TRBJ2-7; D gene unclear. Per germline, CDR1 SGDLS and CDR2 YYNGEE. CDR3 length equals 14 residues. The V end was cut by 5 bases, the J end by 1 base, with 13 bases between.

The rearrangement uses TRBV4-1 and TRBJ1-1, with TRBD1 matching 8 bases. The CDR3 loop spans 13 amino acids. CDR1 is MGHRA, CDR2 YSYEKL, per germline. J was trimmed by 12 bases and V by 1 base; bases with no gene match: 7. The CDR3 nucleotides read TGCGCCAGCAGCCAAGGAATGACAGGGGAACCTTTCTTT. Protein: CASSQGMTGEPFF.

J is TRBJ1-2 and V is TRBV30, with 8 bases identical to TRBD1. The CDR3 loop spans 15 amino acids. Trimming removed 0 bases from V and 7 bases from J; junction bases left unmatched: 10. CDR1 and CDR2 from the germline V gene are GTSNPN and SVGIG (reference sequence). For the CDR3, the DNA is TGTGCCTGGAGTGTAATCGCAGGGGGCCTCTTTGGCTACACCTTC. This translates into CAWSVIAGGLFGYTF. The variable domain in full, with the rest retrieved from reference TRBV30 and TRBJ1-2, is SQTIHQWPATLVQPVGSPLSLECTVEGTSNPNLYWYRQAAGRGLQLLFYSVGIGQISSEVPQNLSASRPQDRQFILSSKKLLLSDSGFYLCAWSVIAGGLFGYTFGSGTRLTVV.

V and J are TRBV19 and TRBJ1-2, with 8 bases identical to TRBD1. This CDR3 is 15 amino acids long. V shed 4 bases and J 4 bases; nucleotides not matched to a gene: 8. Germline V gene data show CDR1 as LNHDA and CDR2 as SQIVND (reference sequence). CDR3 in DNA: TGTGCCAGTAGTACCTCAGGGGGCGCCGGCTATGGCTACACCTTC. This codes for CASSTSGGAGYGYTF.

The chain couples TRBV6-5 to TRBJ2-3; D is possibly TRBD2 (8 bases). CDR1 is MNHEY and CDR2 is SVGAGI in the germline V gene. The length of the CDR3 is 16 residues. V gave up 2 bases and J gave up 1 base, with 13 bases separating them. In nucleotides, the CDR3 is TGTGCCAGCAGTTACGGGACAGCGGGGGGCACAGATACGCAGTATTTT. Translated, it gives CASSYGTAGGTDTQYF.

The rearrangement links TRBV18 to TRBJ1-1; D call uncertain. This CDR3 comprises 13 residues. V lost 3 bases and J lost 2, with 7 bases in between. Germline CDR1 reads KGHSH; CDR2 reads LQKENI. CDR3 DNA sequence: TGTGCCAGCTCACCGTCTCTCAACACTGAAGCTTTCTTT. Its translation is CASSPSLNTEAFF.

The J gene is TRBJ2-2, the V gene TRBV10-3, with D perhaps matching TRBD2 (5 bases). V lost 9 bases, J lost 2 bases, and 16 bases lay in between. This CDR3 spans 15 amino acids. Germline loops: CDR1 ENHRY, CDR2 SYGVKD. The CDR3 spells CAILDEGSNTGELFF. The CDR3 DNA reads TGTGCCATTCTGGATGAAGGGAGCAACACCGGGGAGCTGTTTTTT.